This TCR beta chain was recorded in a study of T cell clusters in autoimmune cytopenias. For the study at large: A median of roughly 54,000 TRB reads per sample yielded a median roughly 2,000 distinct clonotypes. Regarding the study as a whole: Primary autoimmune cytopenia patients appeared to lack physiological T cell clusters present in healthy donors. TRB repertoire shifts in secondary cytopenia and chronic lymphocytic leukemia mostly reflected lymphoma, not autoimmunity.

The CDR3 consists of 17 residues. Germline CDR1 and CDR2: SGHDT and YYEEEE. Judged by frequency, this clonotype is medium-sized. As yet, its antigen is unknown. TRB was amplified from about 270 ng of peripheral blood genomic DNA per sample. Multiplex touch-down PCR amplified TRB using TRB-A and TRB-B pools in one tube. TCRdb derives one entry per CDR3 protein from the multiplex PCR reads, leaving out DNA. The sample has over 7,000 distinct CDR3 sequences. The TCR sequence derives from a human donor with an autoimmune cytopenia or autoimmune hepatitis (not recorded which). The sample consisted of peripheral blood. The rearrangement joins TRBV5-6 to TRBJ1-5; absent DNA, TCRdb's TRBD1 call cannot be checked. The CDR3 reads CASSARDRGGSNQPQHF.